One and the same sample provided the 25 T cell receptor beta chains below, sequenced in a study of T cell responses to AZD1222 COVID-19 vaccine (dated by TCRdb to the early 2020s). The library was produced with the immunoSEQ multiplex PCR assay. TCRdb re-hosts the immuneACCESS table, in-frame sequences only. Its copies lack some clones; in the studies checked, an unresolved V gene accounts for under half of them, and the cause for the rest is not known. The sample table lists about 120,000 clones, 87% of them with a count of one. The ten largest clones represent approximately 12% of the sample. The time point label, read with the paper, signifies: baseline before first vaccination. This material consisted of peripheral blood, taken on day 0 of AZD1222 vaccination. The receptors stem from an adult in good health.

The J gene is TRBJ1-6, the V gene TRBV3-1 (or the pseudogene TRBV3-2); D is ambiguous. There are 16 residues in the CDR3. The germline gives CDR1 LGHDT, CDR2 YNNKEL (reference sequence). Trimming took off 2 bases at V and 5 bases at J, with 13 bases between the two ends. The DNA of the CDR3 is TGTGCCAGCAGCCAATACGGCCGGACCGATAATTCACCCCTCCACTTT. Amino acid sequence: CASSQYGRTDNSPLHF.

This rearrangement joins TRBV10-3 to TRBJ2-1; 9 nucleotides align to TRBD1. The CDR3 covers 15 residues. V shed 6 bases and J 5 bases; nucleotides not matched to a gene: 8. Germline assignment: CDR1 ENHRY and CDR2 SYGVKD. The CDR3 region is CAISQVQGANNEQFF. The CDR3 nucleotides are TGTGCCATCAGCCAGGTACAGGGGGCTAACAATGAGCAGTTCTTC.

This chain links TRBV28 with TRBJ2-2; a weak D match, TRBD1 (5 bases). CDR3 length equals 15 residues. Trimming left V 8 bases short and J 0 bases short, with 13 bases between. Germline values: CDR1 MDHEN, CDR2 SYDVKM. The CDR3 here is CASLHRGPNTGELFF. CDR3 coding DNA: TGTGCCAGCCTACATAGGGGTCCGAACACCGGGGAGCTGTTTTTT.

V and J are TRBV15 and TRBJ2-3; 8 nucleotides match TRBD1. J lost 4 bases, V lost 0 bases, and 6 bases had no gene match. Germline values: CDR1 LNHNV, CDR2 YYDKDF (reference sequence). This CDR3 spans 16 amino acids. Here the CDR3 DNA reads TGTGCCACCAGCAGAGATCCCGCGGACAGGGCAGATACGCAGTATTTT. Its protein product is CATSRDPADRADTQYF.

J is TRBJ2-7 and V is TRBV7-9; tentatively, D is TRBD1 (5 bases). Trimming removed 5 bases at V and 3 bases at J, with 20 bases between. The CDR3 runs to 16 residues. CDR1 is SEHNR and CDR2 is FQNEAQ in the germline V gene (reference sequence). CDR3 residues: CASSSKQGDALYEQYF. CDR3 nucleotides: TGTGCCAGCAGCAGTAAACAAGGGGATGCCCTCTACGAGCAGTACTTC.

The CDR3 spells CASSDTADRPSGYEQYF. The CDR3 DNA reads as TGTGCCAGCAGTGACACTGCAGACAGGCCGAGTGGGTACGAGCAGTACTTC. The J gene is TRBJ2-7, the V gene TRBV2, with D perhaps matching TRBD1 (6 bases). V was trimmed by 3 bases and J by 4 bases, leaving 22 bases between them. CDR3 length equals 17 residues. CDR1 is SNHLY and CDR2 is FYNNEI in the germline V gene.

The rearrangement uses TRBV29-1 and TRBJ2-7; 12 bases are a match to TRBD2. In germline, CDR1 is SQVTM, CDR2 ANQGSEA. The V and J ends lost 4 bases and 6 bases, in that order; junction bases with no gene match: 7. This CDR3 region has 14 residues. CDR3 region: CSVGETSGRGEQYF. CDR3 coding DNA: TGCAGCGTTGGAGAGACTAGCGGGAGAGGCGAGCAGTACTTC.

V and J are TRBV24-1 and TRBJ2-1, with TRBD2 matching 8 bases. V trimming: 3 bases; J trimming: 9 bases; junction bases outside the gene matches: 9. Germline CDR1 is KGHDR and CDR2 is SFDVKD. The CDR3 consists of 15 residues. CDR3 in DNA: TGTGCCACCAGTGATATTAGTGCGGGAGGTACTGAGCAGTTCTTC. Its protein is CATSDISAGGTEQFF.

In nucleotides, the CDR3 is TGCGCCAGCAGCTTGGCAGTGAACACTGAAGCTTTCTTT. This encodes CASSLAVNTEAFF. The V and J genes are TRBV5-1 and TRBJ1-1; D is undetermined. V was shortened by 0 bases and J by 0 bases, with 3 bases between the two germline ends. CDR1 SGHRS and CDR2 YFSETQ come from the germline V gene. The CDR3 length is 13 residues.

This rearrangement joins TRBV6-5 to TRBJ1-3; D ambiguous. Germline V gene lookup returns CDR1 MNHEY and CDR2 SVGAGI. The CDR3 extends over 15 amino acids. Trimming removed 6 bases at V and 0 bases at J, with 12 bases between. As DNA, the CDR3 is TGTGCCAGCAGGCAGAAGAGAGGCTCTGGAAACACCATATATTTT. This translates into CASRQKRGSGNTIYF.

The V call is TRBV7-9, the J call TRBJ1-4; possibly TRBD1 for D (5 bases). CDR1 SEHNR and CDR2 FQNEAQ come from the germline V gene (reference sequence). CDR3 size: 14 residues. Trimming left V 4 bases short and J 8 bases short, with 14 bases between. In DNA, the CDR3 is TGTGCCAGCAGCTCGGGGACGGCGGCAGAAAAACTGTTTTTT. Its protein product is CASSSGTAAEKLFF. Based on the CDR3 plus reference TRBV7-9 and TRBJ1-4, the full variable domain is DTGVSQNPRHKITKRGQNVTFRCDPISEHNRLYWYRQTLGQGPEFLTYFQNEAQLEKSRLLSDRFSAERPKGSFSTLEIQRTEQGDSAMYLCASSSGTAAEKLFFGSGTQLSVL.

The chain uses TRBV7-8 and TRBJ2-1, with D maybe TRBD2 (5 bases). With 3 bases removed from V and 9 bases from J, the gap between germline ends came to 15 bases. This CDR3 contains 14 residues. Looked up from germline, CDR1 is SGHVS and CDR2 is FQNEAQ. DNA for the CDR3: TGTGCCAGCAGCTTTGGACTCGACACAACTGAGCAGTTCTTC. Its protein is CASSFGLDTTEQFF.

The chain carries TRBV7-2 and TRBJ2-1; D gene unclear. Trimming removed 1 base at V and 10 bases at J, with 17 bases between. The CDR3 is made up of 15 amino acids. CDR1 SGHTA and CDR2 FQGNSA come from the germline V gene. The CDR3 bases are TGTGCCAGCAGCTTAGGCCCAGGACCGCTGGGGGAGCAGTTCTTC. This gives the protein CASSLGPGPLGEQFF. The full variable domain, rest sourced from reference TRBV7-2 and TRBJ2-1, is GAGVSQSPSNKVTEKGKDVELRCDPISGHTALYWYRQSLGQGLEFLIYFQGNSAPDKSGLPSDRFSAERTGGSVSTLTIQRTQQEDSAVYLCASSLGPGPLGEQFFGPGTRLTVL.

V is TRBV20-1 and J is TRBJ2-6, with D unclear. Trimming stripped 3 bases from V and 2 bases from J, with 11 bases between. This CDR3 comprises 15 residues. Germline loops: CDR1 DFQATT, CDR2 SNEGSKA (reference sequence). Here the CDR3 DNA reads TGCAGTGCTAGTGGAGAAGGGCCTGGGGCCAACGTCCTGACTTTC. It encodes CSASGEGPGANVLTF.

This chain uses TRBV9 with TRBJ1-1; D gene ambiguous. Trimming removed 4 bases from V and 1 base from J, with 17 bases in between. CDR3 length: 16 amino acids. CDR1 is SGDLS, CDR2 YYNGEE, per germline. The CDR3: CASSPSPRYGNTEAFF. The DNA of the CDR3 is TGTGCCAGCAGCCCTTCCCCCAGGTATGGGAACACTGAAGCTTTCTTT.

The V gene is TRBV4-1, the J gene TRBJ2-7, with TRBD2 matching 14 bases. Germline V CDR1 and CDR2: MGHRA, YSYEKL. This CDR3 has 18 amino acids. Unmatched junction bases numbered 10, after V lost 4 bases and J lost 2 bases. This CDR3 reads CASSLLGLAGERTYEQYF. CDR3 DNA sequence: TGCGCCAGCAGCCTCCTGGGACTAGCGGGAGAAAGGACCTACGAGCAGTACTTC.

The chain uses TRBV19 and TRBJ2-1; tentatively, D is TRBD1 (5 bases). The germline CDR1 and CDR2 sequences are LNHDA and SQIVND (reference sequence). This CDR3 spans 20 amino acids. Trimming took 5 bases from V and 0 from J, leaving 26 bases between them. This CDR3 reads CASSPQAGKSIFSSYNEQFF. The CDR3 DNA follows: TGTGCCAGTAGTCCTCAGGCAGGGAAGAGTATATTTAGCTCCTACAATGAGCAGTTCTTC.

The V gene is TRBV11-3, the J gene TRBJ1-1; a weak D match, TRBD1 (5 bases). CDR3 length: 13 residues. Germline CDR1 and CDR2: SGHNT and YENEEA. V was cut by 2 bases and J by 5 bases, with 9 bases left in between. The CDR3 DNA is TGTGCCAGCAGCTTATATAGGGGAACTGAAGCTTTCTTT. Translating it yields CASSLYRGTEAFF.

The rearrangement uses TRBV24-1 and TRBJ2-1; possibly TRBD1 or TRBD2 for D (5 bases each). Between the trimmed V and J ends, which lost 1 base and 3 bases, there was a span of 12 bases. This CDR3 spans 16 amino acids. CDR1 is KGHDR, CDR2 SFDVKD, per germline. In nucleotides, the CDR3 is TGTGCCACCAGTGATTTCAAGAGGGGCCTCTACAATGAGCAGTTCTTC. This codes for CATSDFKRGLYNEQFF.

The chain is built from TRBV5-1 and TRBJ2-1, with D perhaps given as TRBD1 or TRBD2 (5 bases each). Germline values: CDR1 SGHRS, CDR2 YFSETQ. Trimming shortened V by 4 bases and J by 6 bases, and 17 bases separated the two germline ends. The CDR3 sequence is 15 residues long. The chain's CDR3 is CASSLTGRSLNEQFF. The CDR3, as DNA: TGCGCCAGCAGCCTGACGGGGCGGTCCCTCAATGAGCAGTTCTTC.

This clone was seen a handful of times. The gene calls are TRBV9 and TRBJ1-2; TRBD1 agrees at 8 bases. The CDR3 has 15 amino acids. V lost 1 base, J lost 5 bases, and 7 bases stayed unmatched. Germline assignment: CDR1 SGDLS and CDR2 YYNGEE. The CDR3 sequence is CASSVTSGGVYGYTF. The CDR3 region has the DNA TGTGCCAGCAGCGTAACCTCAGGGGGCGTGTATGGCTACACCTTC.

The chain recombines TRBV5-4 with TRBJ2-1, with 8 positions matching TRBD2. CDR1 is SGHNT, CDR2 YYREEE, per germline (reference sequence). V shed 0 bases, J shed 8 bases, and the junction held 7 bases outside the gene matches. This CDR3 contains 15 residues. CDR3 coding DNA: TGTGCCAGCAGCTTGGGAGGGACTAGATGGGATGAGCAGTTCTTC. This gives the protein CASSLGGTRWDEQFF.

In this sample, this clone turned up once. V is TRBV28 and J is TRBJ1-2; 7 bases align to TRBD1. Germline CDR1 and CDR2: MDHEN and SYDVKM. The CDR3 consists of 13 residues. Trimming removed 6 bases from V and 4 bases from J; junction bases left unmatched: 5. This CDR3 is CASSSGTAYGYTF. The CDR3 DNA is TGTGCCAGCAGCTCCGGGACAGCCTATGGCTACACCTTC.

This sequence joins TRBV7-8 and TRBJ1-5; TRBD1 aligns across 8 bases. The CDR3 is 15 residues long. Unmatched junction bases numbered 7, after V lost 5 bases and J lost 4 bases. Germline V gives CDR1 SGHVS, CDR2 FQNEAQ. This CDR3 is CASSQQGGLNQPQHF. DNA of the CDR3: TGTGCCAGCAGCCAACAGGGGGGACTAAATCAGCCCCAGCATTTT. Variable domain in full (rest from reference TRBV7-8 and TRBJ1-5): GAGVSQSPRYKVAKRGQDVALRCDPISGHVSLFWYQQALGQGPEFLTYFQNEAQLDKSGLPSDRFFAERPEGSVSTLKIQRTQQEDSAVYLCASSQQGGLNQPQHFGDGTRLSIL.

The V call is TRBV1, the J call TRBJ1-4; the tabulated D call, TRBD1, remains unverified against the DNA. TRBV1 is labeled a pseudogene. This CDR3 spans 18 amino acids. CDR3 loop: CTSNPLDIQGKEEEKLFF. The CDR3 coding sequence is TGCACCAGCAACCCGCTTGATATCCAGGGGAAGGAGGAGGAAAAACTGTTTTTT.